The following is a T cell receptor (beta chain) sequence with its context. Its antigen remains unknown. The sample is drawn from a study of post-analysis software for immune sequencing data. Across the whole study: The disease courses spanned relapsing-remitting, secondary progressive and progressive-relapsing forms of multiple sclerosis.

cDNA libraries for TCR beta contained unique molecular identifiers. From about 0.98 to 11 million T cells, roughly 540,000 cDNA molecules were obtained. TCRdb recomputed calls from the PCR reads with MiXCR, one row per CDR3 protein. The data hold about 160,000 distinct CDR3 sequences, with roughly 35% observed a single time. Germline V gives CDR1 DFQATT, CDR2 SNEGSKA (reference sequence). The CDR3 is 17 residues long. Between the trimmed V and J ends, which lost 0 bases and 3 bases, there was a span of 21 bases. Study results and limitations: There were several TRBV segments more frequent in patients than controls, and TRBV5-6, TRBV5-1 and TRBV20-1 were among them.

This TCR was recovered from a girl aged 10-17 years with multiple sclerosis. V usage is TRBV20-1 and J usage is TRBJ2-7, with TRBD1 as a possible D gene (5 bases). Sequenced here: blood, sampled after autologous hematopoietic stem cell transplantation. For the CDR3, the DNA is TGCAGTGCTAGAGAGCCGAAGGGGCCCTCCAAGCTCTACGAGCAGTACTTC. This gives the protein CSAREPKGPSKLYEQYF.